This T cell receptor beta chain was sequenced during a study of blood T cells in healthy people across ages (dated by TCRdb to 2015 to 2017). General notes on the study: In model experiments, roughly one uniquely barcoded TCR beta cDNA molecule per two T cells was captured by template switching. Four age groups were formed from the donors: young (average about 16 years), middle-aged (approximately 41), aged (approximately 60) and long-lived (82). Age-related changes in TCR beta repertoire diversity were measured in the study by deep sequencing normalized with unique cDNA molecular identifiers. To avoid experimental bias, donors of different ages were randomly spread across the sequencing lanes. Two additional independent replicas of 1 million unique cDNA reads from the same blood draw were analyzed for two donors (one aged 18 to 29 and one aged 80 or older). General conclusions and limits of the study: Because donor CMV infection status was unknown, age-related changes in expanded clonotypes were potentially confounded. Estimates of total diversity based on one million sequenced T cells were considered lower bounds and underestimates. Observed TCR beta diversity per million T cells fell roughly linearly with age, and a significant reduction was already apparent by age roughly 41. Compared with the aged group, the long-lived group had more naive CD4+ T cells, fewer expanded clones and increased TCR diversity, suggesting age selection. There was a strong correlation between observed TCR beta diversity and the percentage of naive T cells measured by flow cytometry. Since profiling was done on bulk unsorted PBMCs, naive and antigen-experienced compartments could not be conclusively compared.

To note about this clonotype: What this receptor recognizes is not known. Nothing much larger sits one base from this clone, and base qualities are not available.

The donors were roughly 39 Caucasian individuals from Russia, aged 6 to 90 years, who were systemically healthy. Each donor gave 8 to 10 milliliters of peripheral blood, drawn into EDTA-treated Vacutainer tubes. PBMCs were isolated by Ficoll-Paque density-gradient centrifugation, with at least 6 million obtained per sample. Total RNA, at least 6 micrograms per sample, was extracted from PBMCs with Trizol reagent. Naive CD45RAhigh/CD27high T cell percentages were measured by flow cytometry on a PBMC aliquot from every donor. The library came from 5' RACE. The instrument was an Illumina HiSeq 2500. The second PCR ran for roughly 7 to 12 cycles and used a J-beta primer mix along with a sample-barcoded 5' primer. A template-switch 5' adaptor carrying 12 random nucleotides introduced a unique molecular identifier onto each TCR beta cDNA molecule. Each sample yielded at least 2.5 million CDR3-containing paired-end reads. All of the RNA was converted into first-strand cDNA using the Mint cDNA synthesis kit, with a TRBC-specific oligonucleotide serving as the primer. After uracil-DNA glycosylase treatment, a first 18-cycle PCR used universal primers M1SS and BC2_uni_R on all cDNA. The paper's data handling went like this. For normalization, 1 million high-quality reads were randomly selected from each sample, with every read carrying a distinct molecular identifier. Reads sharing molecular identifiers were discarded rather than binned into consensus sequences. MiTCR, set to a Q25 quality threshold and the strictest error-elimination algorithm, was used for CDR3 identification, clonotype clustering and error correction. Lower-bound total TCR beta diversity was estimated with a nonparametric unseen species model using Euler transformation. The public reads were reprocessed in TCRdb via fastp at Q25 and MiXCR, keeping in-frame beta chains. Each CDR3 protein gets just one entry, which takes the most common genes and DNA from the rows behind it. TCRdb assigned the V and J calls; the authors' analysis was not used. The sample contains about 1.6 million distinct CDR3 sequences, roughly 30% of them found a single time. The ten largest clones capture about 10% of the sample.

The sequencing sample was made of blood. This clonotype was obtained from a young woman in good health.

CDR3 region: CASSYNGPAIPPYEQYF. The nucleotides read TGTGCCAGCAGTTACAATGGGCCCGCCATCCCTCCCTACGAGCAGTACTTC. The chain couples TRBV6-2 or TRBV6-3 to TRBJ2-5, with the D gene uncertain. The end of the DNA is better explained by TRBJ2-7, so the J call may be wrong. For CDR1 and CDR2, the germline V gene lists MNHEY and SVGEGT. The CDR3 sequence holds 17 residues, the cysteine and phenylalanine included. CDR3 DNA only is kept here, 51 bases in frame from base 1.